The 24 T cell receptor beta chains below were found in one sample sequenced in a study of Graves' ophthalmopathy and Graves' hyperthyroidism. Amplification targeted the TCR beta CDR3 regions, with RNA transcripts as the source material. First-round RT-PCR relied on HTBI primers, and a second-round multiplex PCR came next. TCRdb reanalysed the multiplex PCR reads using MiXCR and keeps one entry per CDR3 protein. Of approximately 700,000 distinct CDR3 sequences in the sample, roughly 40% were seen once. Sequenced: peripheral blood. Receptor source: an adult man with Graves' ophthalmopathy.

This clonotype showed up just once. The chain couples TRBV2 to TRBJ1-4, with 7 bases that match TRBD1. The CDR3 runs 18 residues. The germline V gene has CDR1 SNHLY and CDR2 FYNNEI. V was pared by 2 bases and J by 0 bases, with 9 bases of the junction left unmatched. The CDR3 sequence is CASSEPAGQSPTNEKLFF. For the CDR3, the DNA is TGTGCCAGCAGTGAACCGGCGGGACAGAGCCCAACTAATGAAAAACTGTTTTTT.

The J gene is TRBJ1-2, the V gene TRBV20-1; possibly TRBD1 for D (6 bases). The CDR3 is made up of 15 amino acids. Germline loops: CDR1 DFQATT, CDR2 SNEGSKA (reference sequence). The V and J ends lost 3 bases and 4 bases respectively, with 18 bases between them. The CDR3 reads CSARDSTGAIYGYTF. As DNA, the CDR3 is TGCAGTGCTAGGGACTCGACGGGGGCTATCTATGGCTACACCTTC.

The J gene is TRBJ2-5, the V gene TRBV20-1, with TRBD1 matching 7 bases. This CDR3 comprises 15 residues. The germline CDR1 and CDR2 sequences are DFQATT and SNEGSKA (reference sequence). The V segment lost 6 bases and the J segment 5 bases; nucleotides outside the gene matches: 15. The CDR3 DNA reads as TGCAGTGCGCGAAACCTACAGGGGATTGAGGAGACCCAGTACTTC. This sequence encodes CSARNLQGIEETQYF.

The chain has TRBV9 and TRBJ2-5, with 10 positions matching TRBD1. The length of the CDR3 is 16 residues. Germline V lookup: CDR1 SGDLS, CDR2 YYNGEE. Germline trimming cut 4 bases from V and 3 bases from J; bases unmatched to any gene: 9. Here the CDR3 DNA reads TGTGCCAGCAGCTTTTGGGGGGGGACAGGGGAAGAGACCCAGTACTTC. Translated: CASSFWGGTGEETQYF.

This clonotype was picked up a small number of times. As DNA, the CDR3 is TGTGCCAGCAGCTTAGCTGGACGGACCGGGGCCAACGTCCTGACTTTC. Amino acid sequence: CASSLAGRTGANVLTF. V and J are TRBV7-9 and TRBJ2-6; D is unclear. V lost 0 bases and J 4 bases, leaving 10 bases between the germline ends. The CDR3 has 16 amino acids. Germline CDR1 is SEHNR and CDR2 is FQNEAQ (reference sequence).

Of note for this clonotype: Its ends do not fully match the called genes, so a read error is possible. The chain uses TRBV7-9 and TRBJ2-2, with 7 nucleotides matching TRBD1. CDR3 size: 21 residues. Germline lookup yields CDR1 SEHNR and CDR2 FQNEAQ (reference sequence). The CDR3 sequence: CASSQAWSRGRPLTNTGELVF. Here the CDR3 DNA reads TGTGCCAGCAGCCAAGCTTGGTCTAGGGGGCGACCTCTTACTAACACCGGGGAGCTGGTTTTT. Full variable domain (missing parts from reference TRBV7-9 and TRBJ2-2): DTGVSQNPRHKITKRGQNVTFRCDPISEHNRLYWYRQTLGQGPEFLTYFQNEAQLEKSRLLSDRFSAERPKGSFSTLEIQRTEQGDSAMYLCASSQAWSRGRPLTNTGELVFGEGSRLTVL.

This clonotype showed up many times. The DNA for the CDR3 is TGTGCCACCAGTGATTCCTGGGCGGTTGGTGCCGGGGAGCTGTTTTTT. It codes for CATSDSWAVGAGELFF. The chain recombines TRBV24-1 with TRBJ2-2; D gene unclear. CDR1 is KGHDR, CDR2 SFDVKD, per germline. The CDR3 contains 16 residues. Trimming took 2 bases from V and 6 from J, leaving 15 bases between them.

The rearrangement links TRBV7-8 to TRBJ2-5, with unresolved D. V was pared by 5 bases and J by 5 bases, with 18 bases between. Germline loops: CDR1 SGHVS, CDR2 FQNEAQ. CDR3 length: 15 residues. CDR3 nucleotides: TGTGCCAGCAGCCCGTCGAACCAATTAGGGGAGACCCAGTACTTC. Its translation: CASSPSNQLGETQYF.

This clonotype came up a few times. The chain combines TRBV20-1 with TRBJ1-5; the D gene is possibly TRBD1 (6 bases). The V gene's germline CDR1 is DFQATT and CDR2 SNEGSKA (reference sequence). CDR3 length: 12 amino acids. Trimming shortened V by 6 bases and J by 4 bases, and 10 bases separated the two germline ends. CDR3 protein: CSAEDSNQPQHF. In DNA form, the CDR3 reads TGCAGTGCGGAGGACAGTAATCAGCCCCAGCATTTT.

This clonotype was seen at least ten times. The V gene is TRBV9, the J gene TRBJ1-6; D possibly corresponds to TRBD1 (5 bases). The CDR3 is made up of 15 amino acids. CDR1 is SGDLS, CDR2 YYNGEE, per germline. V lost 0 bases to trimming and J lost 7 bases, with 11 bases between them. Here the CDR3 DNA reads TGTGCCAGCAGCGTAGTAGAGACAGCGAATTCACCCCTCCACTTT. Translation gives CASSVVETANSPLHF.

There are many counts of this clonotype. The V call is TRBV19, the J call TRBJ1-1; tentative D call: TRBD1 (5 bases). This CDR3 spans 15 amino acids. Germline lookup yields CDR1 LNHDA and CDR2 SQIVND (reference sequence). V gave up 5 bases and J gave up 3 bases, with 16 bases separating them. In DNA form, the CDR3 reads TGTGCCAGTAGTGGGATGGGCAAAGGGGACACTGAAGCTTTCTTT. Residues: CASSGMGKGDTEAFF.

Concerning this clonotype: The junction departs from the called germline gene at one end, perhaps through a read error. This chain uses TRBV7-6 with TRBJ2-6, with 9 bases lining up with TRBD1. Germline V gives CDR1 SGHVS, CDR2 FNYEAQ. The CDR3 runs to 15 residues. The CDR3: CASSLRTTGGNVLTF. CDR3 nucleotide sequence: TGTGCCAGCAGCCTAAGAACGACAGGGGGCAACGTCCTGACTTTC.

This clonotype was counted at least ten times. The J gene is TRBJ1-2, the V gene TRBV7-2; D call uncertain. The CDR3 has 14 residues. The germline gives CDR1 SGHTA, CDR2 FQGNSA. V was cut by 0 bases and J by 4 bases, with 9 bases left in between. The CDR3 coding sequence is TGTGCCAGCAGCTTAGCGCGGAGGTTCTATGGCTACACCTTC. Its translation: CASSLARRFYGYTF. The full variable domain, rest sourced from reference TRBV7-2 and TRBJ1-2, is GAGVSQSPSNKVTEKGKDVELRCDPISGHTALYWYRQSLGQGLEFLIYFQGNSAPDKSGLPSDRFSAERTGGSVSTLTIQRTQQEDSAVYLCASSLARRFYGYTFGSGTRLTVV.

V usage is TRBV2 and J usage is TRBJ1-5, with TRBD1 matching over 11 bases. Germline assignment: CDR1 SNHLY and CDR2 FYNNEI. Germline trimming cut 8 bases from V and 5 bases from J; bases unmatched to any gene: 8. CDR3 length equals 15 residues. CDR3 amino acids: CASAWTGGMDQPQHF. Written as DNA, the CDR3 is TGTGCCAGCGCTTGGACAGGGGGCATGGATCAGCCCCAGCATTTT.

The CDR3 nucleotides read TGTGCCAGCAGCTTAGGTGCTGGCAATCTACACTATGGCTACACCTTC. It translates to CASSLGAGNLHYGYTF. The V call is TRBV11-2, the J call TRBJ1-2; no reliable D call. The CDR3 is made up of 16 amino acids. V lost 1 base, J lost 3 bases, and 15 bases lay in between. Germline V gene sequence: CDR1 SGHAT, CDR2 FQNNGV.

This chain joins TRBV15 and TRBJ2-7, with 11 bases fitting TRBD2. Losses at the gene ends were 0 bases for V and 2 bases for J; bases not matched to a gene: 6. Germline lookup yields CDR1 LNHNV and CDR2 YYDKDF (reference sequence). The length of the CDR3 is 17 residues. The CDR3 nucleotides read TGTGCCACCAGCAGAGATATCCCGACTAGCGGGGCCTACGAGCAGTACTTC. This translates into CATSRDIPTSGAYEQYF.

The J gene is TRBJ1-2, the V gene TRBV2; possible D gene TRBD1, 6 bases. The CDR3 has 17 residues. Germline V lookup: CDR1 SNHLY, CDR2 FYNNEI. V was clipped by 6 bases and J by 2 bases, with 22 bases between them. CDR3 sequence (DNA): TGTGCCAGCAGACCGGTTCGGGACAACTCTGGAAACTATGGCTACACCTTC. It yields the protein CASRPVRDNSGNYGYTF.

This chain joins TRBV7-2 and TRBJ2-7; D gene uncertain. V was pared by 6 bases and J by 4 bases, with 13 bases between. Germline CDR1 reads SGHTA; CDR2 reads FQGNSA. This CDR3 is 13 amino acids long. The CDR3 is CASSPELPYEQYF. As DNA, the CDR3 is TGTGCCAGCAGTCCCGAGCTCCCGTACGAGCAGTACTTC.

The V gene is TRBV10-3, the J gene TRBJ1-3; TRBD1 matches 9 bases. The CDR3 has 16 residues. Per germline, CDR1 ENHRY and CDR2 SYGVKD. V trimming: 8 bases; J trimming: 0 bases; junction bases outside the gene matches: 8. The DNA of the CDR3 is TGTGCCATCGGACCAAGACAGGGGGACTCTGGAAACACCATATATTTT. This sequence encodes CAIGPRQGDSGNTIYF.

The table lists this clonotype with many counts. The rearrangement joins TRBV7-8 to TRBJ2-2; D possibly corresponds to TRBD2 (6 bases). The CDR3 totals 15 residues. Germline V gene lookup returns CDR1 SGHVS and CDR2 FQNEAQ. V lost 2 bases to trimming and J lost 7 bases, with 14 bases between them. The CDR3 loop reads CASSLIGLPIGELFF. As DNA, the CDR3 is TGTGCCAGCAGCTTAATCGGACTACCCATCGGGGAGCTGTTTTTT.

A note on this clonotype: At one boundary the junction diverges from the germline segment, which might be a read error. The DNA for the CDR3 is TGTGCCACCAGTGGTCCGGGGGGGAACACCGGGGAGCTGTTTTTT. This translates into CATSGPGGNTGELFF. The chain has TRBV25-1 and TRBJ2-2; 7 bases map to TRBD2. This CDR3 region has 15 residues. Germline assignment: CDR1 MGHDK and CDR2 SYGVNS.

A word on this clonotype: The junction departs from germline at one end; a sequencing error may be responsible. The CDR3 protein is CTSRPQGIGSPLHF. The DNA for the CDR3 is TGCACCAGCAGACCACAGGGTATTGGGTCACCCCTCCACTTT. The chain recombines TRBV5-1 with TRBJ1-6; D is possibly TRBD1 (6 bases). The V gene's germline CDR1 is SGHRS and CDR2 YFSETQ. There are 14 residues in the CDR3. Supplemented by reference TRBV5-1 and TRBJ1-6, the full variable domain reads KAGVTQTPRYLIKTRGQQVTLSCSPISGHRSVSWYQQTPGQGLQFLFEYFSETQRNKGNFPGRFSGRQFSNSRSEMNVSTLELGDSALYLCTSRPQGIGSPLHFGNGTRLTVT.

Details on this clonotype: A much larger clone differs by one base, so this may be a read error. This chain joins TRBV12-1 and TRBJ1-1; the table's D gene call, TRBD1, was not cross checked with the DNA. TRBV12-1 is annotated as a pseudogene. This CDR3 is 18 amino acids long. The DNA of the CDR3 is TGTGCCAGCAGCTTTCGCAGTCAGGGGGCGAGGCGAAACACTGAAGCTTTCTTT. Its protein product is CASSFRSQGARRNTEAFF.

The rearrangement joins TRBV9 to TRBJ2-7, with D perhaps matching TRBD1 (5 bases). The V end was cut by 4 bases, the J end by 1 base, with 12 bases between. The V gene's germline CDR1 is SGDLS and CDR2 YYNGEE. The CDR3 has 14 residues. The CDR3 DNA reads TGTGCCAGCAGCCGGGCAGGGAATTCCTACGAGCAGTACTTC. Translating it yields CASSRAGNSYEQYF.